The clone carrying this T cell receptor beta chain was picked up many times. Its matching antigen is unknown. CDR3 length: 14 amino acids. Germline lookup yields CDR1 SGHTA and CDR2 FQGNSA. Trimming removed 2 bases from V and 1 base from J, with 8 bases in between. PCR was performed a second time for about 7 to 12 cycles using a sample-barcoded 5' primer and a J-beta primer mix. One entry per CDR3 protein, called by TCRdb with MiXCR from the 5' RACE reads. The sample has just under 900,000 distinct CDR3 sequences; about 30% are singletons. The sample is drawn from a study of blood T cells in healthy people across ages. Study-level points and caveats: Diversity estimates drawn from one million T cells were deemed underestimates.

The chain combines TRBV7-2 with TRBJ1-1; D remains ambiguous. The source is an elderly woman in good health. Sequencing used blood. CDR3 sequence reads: CASSLSAGNTEAFF. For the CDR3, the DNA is TGTGCCAGCAGCTTATCGGCGGGGAACACTGAAGCTTTCTTT.